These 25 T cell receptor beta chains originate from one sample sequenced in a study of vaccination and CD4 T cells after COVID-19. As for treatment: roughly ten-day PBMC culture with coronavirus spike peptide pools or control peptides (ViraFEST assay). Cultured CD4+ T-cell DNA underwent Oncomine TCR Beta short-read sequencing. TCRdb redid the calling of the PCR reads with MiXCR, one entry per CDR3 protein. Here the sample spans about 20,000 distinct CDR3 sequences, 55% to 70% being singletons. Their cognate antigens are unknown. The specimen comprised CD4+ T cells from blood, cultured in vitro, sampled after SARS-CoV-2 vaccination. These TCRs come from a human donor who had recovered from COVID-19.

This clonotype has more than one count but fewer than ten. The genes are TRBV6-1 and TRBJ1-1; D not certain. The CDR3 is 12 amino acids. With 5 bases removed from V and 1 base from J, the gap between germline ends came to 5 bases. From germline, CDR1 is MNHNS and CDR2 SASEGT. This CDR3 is CASSTQNTEAFF. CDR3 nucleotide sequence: TGTGCCAGCAGTACACAGAACACTGAAGCTTTCTTT.

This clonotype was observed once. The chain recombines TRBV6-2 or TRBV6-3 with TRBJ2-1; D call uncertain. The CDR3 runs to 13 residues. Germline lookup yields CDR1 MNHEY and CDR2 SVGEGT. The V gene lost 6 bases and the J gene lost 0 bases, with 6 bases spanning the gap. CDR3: CASRRFSYNEQFF. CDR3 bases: TGTGCCAGCAGGAGGTTCTCCTACAATGAGCAGTTCTTC.

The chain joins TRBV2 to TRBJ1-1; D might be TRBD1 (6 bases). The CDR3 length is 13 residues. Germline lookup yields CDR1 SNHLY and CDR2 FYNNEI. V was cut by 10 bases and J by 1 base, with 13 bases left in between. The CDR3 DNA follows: TGTGCCAACCGACAGGAGCCGAACACTGAAGCTTTCTTT. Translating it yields CANRQEPNTEAFF.

The CDR3 DNA reads as TGTGCCAGTGACAGGGAGGGACCCTATAATTCACCCCTCCACTTT. Translated: CASDREGPYNSPLHF. The V and J genes are TRBV6-1 and TRBJ1-6; TRBD1 agrees at 7 bases. CDR3 length: 15 amino acids. Germline CDR1 is MNHNS and CDR2 is SASEGT. V was pared by 9 bases and J by 2 bases, with 7 bases of the junction left unmatched.

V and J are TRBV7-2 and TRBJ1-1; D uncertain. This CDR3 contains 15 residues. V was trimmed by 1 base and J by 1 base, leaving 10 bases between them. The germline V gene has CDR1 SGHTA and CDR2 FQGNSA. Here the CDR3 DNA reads TGTGCCAGCAGCTTAGTAATCCCGGCGAACACTGAAGCTTTCTTT. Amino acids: CASSLVIPANTEAFF.

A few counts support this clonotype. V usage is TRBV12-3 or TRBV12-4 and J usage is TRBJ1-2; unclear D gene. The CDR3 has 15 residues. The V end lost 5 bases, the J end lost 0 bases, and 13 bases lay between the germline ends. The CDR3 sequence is CASSRTQSANYGYTF. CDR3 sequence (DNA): TGTGCCAGCAGTCGCACTCAGTCGGCTAACTATGGCTACACCTTC.

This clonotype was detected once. This CDR3 reads CASSLLRDRGSGGYTF. Written as DNA, the CDR3 is TGTGCCAGCAGCTTACTCCGGGACAGGGGCTCAGGTGGCTACACCTTC. This rearrangement joins TRBV7-2 to TRBJ1-2; 10 bases map to TRBD1. V dropped 2 bases and J dropped 7; count of bases not matched to a gene: 10. The CDR3 spans 16 residues. In germline, CDR1 is SGHTA, CDR2 FQGNSA.

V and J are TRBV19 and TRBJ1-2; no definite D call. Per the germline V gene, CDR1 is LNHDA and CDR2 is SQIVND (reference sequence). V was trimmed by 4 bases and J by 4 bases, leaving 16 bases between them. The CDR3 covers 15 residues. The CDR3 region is CASSSRQLFLYGYTF. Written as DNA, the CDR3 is TGTGCCAGTAGTAGCAGACAACTCTTTCTCTATGGCTACACCTTC.

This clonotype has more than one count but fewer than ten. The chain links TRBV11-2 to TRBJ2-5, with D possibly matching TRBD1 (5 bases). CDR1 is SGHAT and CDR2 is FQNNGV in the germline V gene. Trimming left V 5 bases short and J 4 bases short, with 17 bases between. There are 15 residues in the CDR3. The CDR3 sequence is CASSDARGGSETQYF. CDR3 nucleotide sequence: TGTGCCAGCAGCGATGCAAGGGGCGGTTCAGAGACCCAGTACTTC.

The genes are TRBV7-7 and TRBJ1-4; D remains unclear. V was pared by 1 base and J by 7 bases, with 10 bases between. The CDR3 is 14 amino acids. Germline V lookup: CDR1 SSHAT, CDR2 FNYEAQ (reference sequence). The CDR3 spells CASSLEVGGEKLFF. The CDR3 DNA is TGTGCCAGCAGCTTAGAGGTCGGTGGTGAAAAACTGTTTTTT.

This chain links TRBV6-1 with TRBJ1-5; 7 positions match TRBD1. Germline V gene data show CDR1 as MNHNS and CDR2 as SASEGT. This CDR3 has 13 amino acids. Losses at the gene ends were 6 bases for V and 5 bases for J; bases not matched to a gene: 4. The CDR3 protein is CASRRDSDQPQHF. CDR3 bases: TGTGCCAGCAGGCGGGACAGCGATCAGCCCCAGCATTTT.

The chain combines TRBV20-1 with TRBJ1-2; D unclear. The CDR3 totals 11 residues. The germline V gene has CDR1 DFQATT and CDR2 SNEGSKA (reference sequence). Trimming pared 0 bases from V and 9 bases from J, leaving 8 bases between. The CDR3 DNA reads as TGCAGTGCTAGAGAGTGGGAGAGCTACACCTTC. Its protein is CSAREWESYTF.

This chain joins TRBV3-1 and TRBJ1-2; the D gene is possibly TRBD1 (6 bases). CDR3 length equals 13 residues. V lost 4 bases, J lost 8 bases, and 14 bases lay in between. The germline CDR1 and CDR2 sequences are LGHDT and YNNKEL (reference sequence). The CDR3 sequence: CASSRNRDQGYTF. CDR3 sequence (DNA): TGTGCCAGCAGCCGAAACAGGGATCAAGGCTACACCTTC.

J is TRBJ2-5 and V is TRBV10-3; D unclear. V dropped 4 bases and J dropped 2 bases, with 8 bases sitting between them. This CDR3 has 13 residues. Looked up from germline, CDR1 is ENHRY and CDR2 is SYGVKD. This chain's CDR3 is CAISGPVQETQYF. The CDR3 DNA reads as TGTGCCATCAGTGGGCCAGTTCAAGAGACCCAGTACTTC.

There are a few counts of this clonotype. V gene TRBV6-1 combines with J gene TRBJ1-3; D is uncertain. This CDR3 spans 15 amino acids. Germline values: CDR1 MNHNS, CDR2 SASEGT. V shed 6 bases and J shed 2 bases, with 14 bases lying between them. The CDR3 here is CASRLDRNPGNTIYF. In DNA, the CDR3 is TGTGCCAGCAGACTTGACCGCAACCCTGGAAACACCATATATTTT.

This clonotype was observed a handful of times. The CDR3 loop is CASSPPGHYNEQFF. CDR3 DNA sequence: TGTGCCAGCAGTCCACCGGGACATTACAATGAGCAGTTCTTC. This chain joins TRBV12-3 or TRBV12-4 and TRBJ2-1, with D perhaps matching TRBD1 (6 bases). Between the trimmed V and J ends, which lost 5 bases and 4 bases, there was a span of 12 bases. The length of the CDR3 is 14 residues.

DNA for the CDR3: TGCAGTGCTAGAGATAAAGCTAACACCGGGGAGCTGTTTTTT. Translated: CSARDKANTGELFF. This chain joins TRBV20-1 and TRBJ2-2; unclear D gene. V was shortened by 0 bases and J by 2 bases, with 7 bases between the two germline ends. CDR1 and CDR2 (germline): DFQATT, SNEGSKA (reference sequence). This CDR3 is 14 amino acids long.

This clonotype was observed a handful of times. The CDR3 is CASSRDRLMNTEAFF. The CDR3 region has the DNA TGTGCCAGCAGCCGGGACAGGCTCATGAACACTGAAGCTTTCTTT. J is TRBJ1-1 and V is TRBV2; TRBD1 aligns across 8 bases. CDR1 and CDR2 (germline): SNHLY, FYNNEI. CDR3 length: 15 residues. The V and J ends lost 6 bases and 0 bases, in that order; junction bases with no gene match: 6.

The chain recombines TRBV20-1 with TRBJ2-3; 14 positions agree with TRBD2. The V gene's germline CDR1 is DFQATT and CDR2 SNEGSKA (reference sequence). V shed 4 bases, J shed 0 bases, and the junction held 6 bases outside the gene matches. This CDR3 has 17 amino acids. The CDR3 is CSATRTSGGRSTDTQYF. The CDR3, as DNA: TGCAGTGCTACCAGGACTAGCGGGGGGCGAAGCACAGATACGCAGTATTTT.

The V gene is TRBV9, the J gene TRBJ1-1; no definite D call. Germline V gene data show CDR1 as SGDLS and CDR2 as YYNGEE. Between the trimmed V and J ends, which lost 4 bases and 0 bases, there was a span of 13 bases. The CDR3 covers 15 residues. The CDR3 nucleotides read TGTGCCAGCAGCCCCCAACCTACAGTGAACACTGAAGCTTTCTTT. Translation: CASSPQPTVNTEAFF. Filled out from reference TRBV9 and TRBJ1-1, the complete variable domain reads DSGVTQTPKHLITATGQRVTLRCSPRSGDLSVYWYQQSLDQGLQFLIQYYNGEERAKGNILERFSAQQFPDLHSELNLSSLELGDSALYFCASSPQPTVNTEAFFGQGTRLTVV.

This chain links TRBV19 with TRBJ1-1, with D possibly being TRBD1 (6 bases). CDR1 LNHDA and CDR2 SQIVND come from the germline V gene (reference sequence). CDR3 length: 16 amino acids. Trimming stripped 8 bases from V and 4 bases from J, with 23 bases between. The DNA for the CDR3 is TGTGCCAGTTCGCCAGGGGTACCGCTTCAGAGCACTGAAGCTTTCTTT. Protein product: CASSPGVPLQSTEAFF. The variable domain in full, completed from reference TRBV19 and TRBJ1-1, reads DGGITQSPKYLFRKEGQNVTLSCEQNLNHDAMYWYRQDPGQGLRLIYYSQIVNDFQKGDIAEGYSVSREKKESFPLTVTSAQKNPTAFYLCASSPGVPLQSTEAFFGQGTRLTVV.

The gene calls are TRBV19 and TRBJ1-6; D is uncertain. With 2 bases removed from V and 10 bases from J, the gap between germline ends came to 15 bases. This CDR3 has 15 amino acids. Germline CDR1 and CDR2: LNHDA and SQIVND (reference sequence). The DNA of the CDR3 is TGTGCCAGTAGTATAACAGACACCGGAGGATCACCCCTCCACTTT. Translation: CASSITDTGGSPLHF.

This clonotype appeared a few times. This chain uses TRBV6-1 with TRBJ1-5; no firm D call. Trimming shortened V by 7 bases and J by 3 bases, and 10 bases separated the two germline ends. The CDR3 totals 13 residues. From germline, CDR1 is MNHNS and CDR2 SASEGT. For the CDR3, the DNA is TGTGCCAGCACTCTATCCTACAATCAGCCCCAGCATTTT. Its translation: CASTLSYNQPQHF.

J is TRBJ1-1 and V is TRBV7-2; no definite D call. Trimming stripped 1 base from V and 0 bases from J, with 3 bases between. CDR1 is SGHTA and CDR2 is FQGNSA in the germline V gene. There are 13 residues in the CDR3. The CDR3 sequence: CASSLGMNTEAFF. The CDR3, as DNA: TGTGCCAGCAGCTTAGGGATGAACACTGAAGCTTTCTTT.

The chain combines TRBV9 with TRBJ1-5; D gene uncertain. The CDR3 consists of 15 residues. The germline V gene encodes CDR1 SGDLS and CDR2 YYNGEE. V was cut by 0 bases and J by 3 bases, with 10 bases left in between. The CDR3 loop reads CASSVAAGHNQPQHF. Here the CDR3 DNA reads TGTGCCAGCAGCGTAGCCGCAGGCCACAATCAGCCCCAGCATTTT.